This entry features one TCR beta chain sequence. These data originate in a study of control samples from healthy donors and cancer patients. Clones were sequenced by immunoSEQ multiplex PCR, and TCRdb holds only the in-frame ones, with some missing. The sample contains more than 100,000 clones, about 91% of which appear only once. Trimming stripped 0 bases from V and 8 bases from J, with 12 bases between. There are 13 residues in the CDR3. Germline V gene data show CDR1 as SGHRS and CDR2 as YFSETQ. Sequenced material: blood. The TCR originated in a man aged 35-49 years in good health. This chain links TRBV5-1 with TRBJ2-7, with D possibly TRBD1 on 6 matching bases. CDR3 sequence reads: CASSLVRGGQQYF. As DNA, the CDR3 is TGCGCCAGCAGCTTGGTCAGGGGTGGGCAGCAGTACTTC.